This T cell receptor beta chain came from a study of cytomegalovirus exposure and HLA in healthy donors. In the study overall: In an early release, HLA-typed donors contributed 90 million or so unique TCR sequences. Among the approximately 370 donors who were genotyped, roughly 86% fell in the genetic ancestry cluster that is associated with self-reported Caucasian donors.

PCR was performed using 60 Vbeta and 13 Jbeta primers. Clones were read by immunoSEQ multiplex PCR, and TCRdb kept only the in-frame ones, dropping some. The data show about 190,000 clones, roughly 80% seen once. Germline loops: CDR1 MNHEY, CDR2 SMNVEV (reference sequence). This CDR3 is 17 amino acids long. Trimming shortened V by 0 bases and J by 0 bases, and 12 bases separated the two germline ends. Regarding this clone: Its specificity is unknown.

Notes on the study in general: Productive rates of about 87% or about 30% were seen for most TCR beta V segments in an earlier analysis.

This sequence joins TRBV27 and TRBJ2-1; D unclear. The clonotype originates from a woman aged 25 to 39 in good health and CMV-seropositive. Specimen: PBMCs. The CDR3, as DNA: TGTGCCAGCAGTTTATCTGGTAGCAGTAGCTCCTACAATGAGCAGTTCTTC. This encodes CASSLSGSSSSYNEQFF.